This T cell receptor beta chain was profiled in a study of T cells after yellow fever vaccination. Overall study context: Where fractions had low cell numbers, libraries were prepared from them with the SMART-Seq v4 Ultra Low Input RNA kit.

By 5'RACE template switching, TCR cDNA was produced, with a universal primer site and UMIs added in the process. TCRdb re-called the 5' RACE reads with MiXCR, one entry per CDR3 protein. The table lists some 160,000 distinct CDR3 sequences, 9.3% of them singletons, with under 40% in the top ten. General study results and limits: Abundant bulk-derived clonotypes could contaminate FACS-sorted repertoires.

This clonotype was recorded at least ten times. Its target is unknown. The sequence was obtained from a man younger than 30 who received the YFV17D yellow fever vaccine. Here the sequenced sample was CD8+ T cells sorted from PBMCs, taken 45 days after the yellow fever booster vaccination.

CDR3 DNA sequence: TGCAGCGTAGCCGAACAGGGGGCGAACACCGGGGAGCTGTTTTTT. Translating it yields CSVAEQGANTGELFF. The chain combines TRBV29-1 with TRBJ2-2; 8 nucleotides match TRBD1. V lost 6 bases to trimming and J lost 0 bases; unmatched junction nucleotides: 6. The CDR3 runs to 15 residues. The germline V gene has CDR1 SQVTM and CDR2 ANQGSEA.